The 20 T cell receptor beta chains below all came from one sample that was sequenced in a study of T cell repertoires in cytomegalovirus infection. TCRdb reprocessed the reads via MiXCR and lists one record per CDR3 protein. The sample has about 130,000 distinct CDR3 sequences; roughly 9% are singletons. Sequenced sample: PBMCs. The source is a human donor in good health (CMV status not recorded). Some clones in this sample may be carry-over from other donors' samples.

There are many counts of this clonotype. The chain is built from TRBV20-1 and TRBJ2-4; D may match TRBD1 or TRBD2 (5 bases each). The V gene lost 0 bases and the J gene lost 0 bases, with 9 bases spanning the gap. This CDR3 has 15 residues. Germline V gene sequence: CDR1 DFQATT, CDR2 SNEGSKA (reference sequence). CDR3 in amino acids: CSARERGIAKNIQYF. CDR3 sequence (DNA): TGCAGTGCTAGAGAGAGGGGAATAGCCAAAAACATTCAGTACTTC.

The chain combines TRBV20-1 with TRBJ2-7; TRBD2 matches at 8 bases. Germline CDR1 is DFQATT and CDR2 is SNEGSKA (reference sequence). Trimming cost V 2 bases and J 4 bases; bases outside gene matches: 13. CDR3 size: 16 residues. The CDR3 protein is CSARPLPGGASYEQYF. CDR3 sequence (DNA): TGCAGTGCTAGACCTCTCCCGGGGGGGGCGTCTTACGAGCAGTACTTC.

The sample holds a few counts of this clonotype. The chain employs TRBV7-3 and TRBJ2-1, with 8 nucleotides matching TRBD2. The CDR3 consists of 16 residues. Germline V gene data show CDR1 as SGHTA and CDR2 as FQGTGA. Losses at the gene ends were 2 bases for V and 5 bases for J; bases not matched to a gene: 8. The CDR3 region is CASSLGSGGANNEQFF. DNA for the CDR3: TGTGCCAGCAGCTTAGGGTCGGGGGGGGCAAACAATGAGCAGTTCTTC.

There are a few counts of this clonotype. The CDR3 bases are TGTGCCAGCAGCCGACAGGTTGAAGCTTTCTTT. Amino acids: CASSRQVEAFF. This chain uses TRBV6-6 with TRBJ1-1; TRBD1 is a possible D gene (6 bases). Germline V gene data show CDR1 as MNHNY and CDR2 as SVGAGI (reference sequence). There are 11 residues in the CDR3. Trimming shortened V by 6 bases and J by 7 bases, and 9 bases separated the two germline ends.

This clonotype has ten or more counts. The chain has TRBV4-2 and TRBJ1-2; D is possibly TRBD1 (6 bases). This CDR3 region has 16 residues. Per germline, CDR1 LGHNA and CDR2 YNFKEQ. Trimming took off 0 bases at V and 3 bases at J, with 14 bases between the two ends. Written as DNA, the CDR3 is TGTGCCAGCAGCCAAGATCCGACAGGAATGGACTATGGCTACACCTTC. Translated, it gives CASSQDPTGMDYGYTF.

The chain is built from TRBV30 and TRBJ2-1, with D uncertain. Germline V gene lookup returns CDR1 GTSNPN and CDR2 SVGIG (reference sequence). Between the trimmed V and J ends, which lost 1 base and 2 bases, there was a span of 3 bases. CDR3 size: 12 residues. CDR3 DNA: TGTGCCTGGAGTGGCGCCTACAATGAGCAGTTCTTC. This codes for CAWSGAYNEQFF.

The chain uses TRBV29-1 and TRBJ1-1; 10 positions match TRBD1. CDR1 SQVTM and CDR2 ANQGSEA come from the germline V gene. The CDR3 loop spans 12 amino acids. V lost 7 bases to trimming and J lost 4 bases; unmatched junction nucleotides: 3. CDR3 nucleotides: TGCAGCGGGGACAGGGGCGGCACTGAAGCTTTCTTT. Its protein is CSGDRGGTEAFF.

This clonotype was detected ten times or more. The CDR3 protein is CASSPSGGLKGQETQYF. The CDR3, as DNA: TGTGCCAGCAGCCCGTCGGGGGGGCTCAAGGGGCAAGAGACCCAGTACTTC. V usage is TRBV7-2 and J usage is TRBJ2-5; 8 bases map to TRBD2. Looked up from germline, CDR1 is SGHTA and CDR2 is FQGNSA. After removal of 5 bases from V and 2 bases from J, the junction contained 13 bases not matched to a gene. CDR3 size: 17 residues.

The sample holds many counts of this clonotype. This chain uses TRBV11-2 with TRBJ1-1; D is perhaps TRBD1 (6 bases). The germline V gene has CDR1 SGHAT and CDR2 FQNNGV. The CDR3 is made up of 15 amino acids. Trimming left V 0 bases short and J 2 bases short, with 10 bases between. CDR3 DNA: TGTGCCAGCAGCTTAGAAGTGACAGGAAACACTGAAGCTTTCTTT. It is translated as CASSLEVTGNTEAFF.

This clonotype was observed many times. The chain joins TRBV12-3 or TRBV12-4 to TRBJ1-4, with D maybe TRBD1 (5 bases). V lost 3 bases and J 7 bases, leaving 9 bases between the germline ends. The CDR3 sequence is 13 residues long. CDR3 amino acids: CASSLGRGEKLFF. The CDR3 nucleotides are TGTGCCAGCAGTTTGGGGAGGGGTGAAAAACTGTTTTTT.

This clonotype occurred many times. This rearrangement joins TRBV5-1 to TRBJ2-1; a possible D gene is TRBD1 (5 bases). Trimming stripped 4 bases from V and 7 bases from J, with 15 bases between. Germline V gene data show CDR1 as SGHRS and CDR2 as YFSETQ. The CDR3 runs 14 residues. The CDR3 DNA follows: TGCGCCAGCAGCGAGGTAGGGGATGTGAATGAGCAGTTCTTC. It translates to CASSEVGDVNEQFF.

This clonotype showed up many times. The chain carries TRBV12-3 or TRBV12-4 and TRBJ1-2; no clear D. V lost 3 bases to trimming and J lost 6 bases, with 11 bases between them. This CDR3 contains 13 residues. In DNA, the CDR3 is TGTGCCAGCAGTTTTTACGGCACGGATGGCTACACCTTC. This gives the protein CASSFYGTDGYTF.

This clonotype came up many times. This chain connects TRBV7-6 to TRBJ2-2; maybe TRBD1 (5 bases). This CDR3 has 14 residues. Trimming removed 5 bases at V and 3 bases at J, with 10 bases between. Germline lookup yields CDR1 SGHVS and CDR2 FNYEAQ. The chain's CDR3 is CASSRTGYTGELFF. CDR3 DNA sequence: TGTGCCAGCAGCCGAACAGGTTACACCGGGGAGCTGTTTTTT.

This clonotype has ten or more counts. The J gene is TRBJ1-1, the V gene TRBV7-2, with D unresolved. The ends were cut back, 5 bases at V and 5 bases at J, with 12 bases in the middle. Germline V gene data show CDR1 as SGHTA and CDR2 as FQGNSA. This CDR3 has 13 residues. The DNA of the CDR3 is TGTGCCAGCAGCCGAGAACCCCCTACTGAAGCTTTCTTT. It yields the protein CASSREPPTEAFF. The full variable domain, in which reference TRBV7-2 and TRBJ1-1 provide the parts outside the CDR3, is GAGVSQSPSNKVTEKGKDVELRCDPISGHTALYWYRQSLGQGLEFLIYFQGNSAPDKSGLPSDRFSAERTGGSVSTLTIQRTQQEDSAVYLCASSREPPTEAFFGQGTRLTVV.

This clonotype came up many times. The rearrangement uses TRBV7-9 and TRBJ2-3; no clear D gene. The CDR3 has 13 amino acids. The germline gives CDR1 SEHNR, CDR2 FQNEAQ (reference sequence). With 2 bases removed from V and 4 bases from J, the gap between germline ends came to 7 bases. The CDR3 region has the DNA TGTGCCAGCAGCTTACTGTCCCCAGATACGCAGTATTTT. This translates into CASSLLSPDTQYF. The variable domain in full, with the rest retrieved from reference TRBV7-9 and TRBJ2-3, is DTGVSQNPRHKITKRGQNVTFRCDPISEHNRLYWYRQTLGQGPEFLTYFQNEAQLEKSRLLSDRFSAERPKGSFSTLEIQRTEQGDSAMYLCASSLLSPDTQYFGPGTRLTVL.

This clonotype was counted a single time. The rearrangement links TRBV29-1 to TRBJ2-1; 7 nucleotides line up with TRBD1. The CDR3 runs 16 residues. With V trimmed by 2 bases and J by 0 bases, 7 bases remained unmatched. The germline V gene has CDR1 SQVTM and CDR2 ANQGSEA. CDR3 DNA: TGCAGCGTTGAAACCGGGACAGCCACCTCCTACAATGAGCAGTTCTTC. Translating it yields CSVETGTATSYNEQFF.

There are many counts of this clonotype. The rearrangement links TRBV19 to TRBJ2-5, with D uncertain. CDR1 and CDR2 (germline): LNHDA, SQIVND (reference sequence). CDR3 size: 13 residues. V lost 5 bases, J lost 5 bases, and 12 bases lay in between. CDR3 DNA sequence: TGTGCCAGTAGTGGGCGCAGCCCGGAGACCCAGTACTTC. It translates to CASSGRSPETQYF.

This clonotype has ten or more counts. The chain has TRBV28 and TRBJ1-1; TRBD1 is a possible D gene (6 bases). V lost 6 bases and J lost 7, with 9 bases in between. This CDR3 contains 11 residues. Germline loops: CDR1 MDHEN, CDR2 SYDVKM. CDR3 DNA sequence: TGTGCCAGCAGCAGGGACATTGAAGCTTTCTTT. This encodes CASSRDIEAFF.

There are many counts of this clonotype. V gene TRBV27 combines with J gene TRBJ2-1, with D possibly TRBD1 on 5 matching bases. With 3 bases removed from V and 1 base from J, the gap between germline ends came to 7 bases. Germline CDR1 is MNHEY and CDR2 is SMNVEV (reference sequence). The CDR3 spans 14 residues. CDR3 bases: TGTGCCAGCAGTTTTCAGGGATCCTACAATGAGCAGTTCTTC. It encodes CASSFQGSYNEQFF.

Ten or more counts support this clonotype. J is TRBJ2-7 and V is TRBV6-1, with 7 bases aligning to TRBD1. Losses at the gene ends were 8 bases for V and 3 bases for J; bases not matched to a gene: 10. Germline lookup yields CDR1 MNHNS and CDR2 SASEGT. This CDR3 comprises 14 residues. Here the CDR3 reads CASAAGAGGYEQYF. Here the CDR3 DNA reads TGTGCCAGCGCCGCTGGGGCAGGGGGCTACGAGCAGTACTTC.